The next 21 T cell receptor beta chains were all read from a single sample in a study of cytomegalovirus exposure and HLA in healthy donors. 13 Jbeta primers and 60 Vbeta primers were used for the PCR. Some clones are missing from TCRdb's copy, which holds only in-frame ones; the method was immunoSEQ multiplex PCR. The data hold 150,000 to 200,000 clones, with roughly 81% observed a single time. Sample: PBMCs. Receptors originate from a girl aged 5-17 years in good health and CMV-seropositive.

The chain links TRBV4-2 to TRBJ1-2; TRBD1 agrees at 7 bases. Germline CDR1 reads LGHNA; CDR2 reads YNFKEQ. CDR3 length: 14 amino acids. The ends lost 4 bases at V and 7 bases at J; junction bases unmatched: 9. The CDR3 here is CASSRGTGAVGYTF. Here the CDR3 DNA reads TGTGCCAGCAGCCGAGGAACAGGGGCTGTTGGCTACACCTTC.

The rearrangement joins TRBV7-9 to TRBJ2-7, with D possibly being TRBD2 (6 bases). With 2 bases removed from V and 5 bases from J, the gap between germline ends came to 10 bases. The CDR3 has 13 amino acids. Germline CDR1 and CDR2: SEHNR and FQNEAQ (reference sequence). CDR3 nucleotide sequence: TGTGCCAGCAGCTTATGGGGGGTTGACGAGCAGTACTTC. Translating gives CASSLWGVDEQYF.

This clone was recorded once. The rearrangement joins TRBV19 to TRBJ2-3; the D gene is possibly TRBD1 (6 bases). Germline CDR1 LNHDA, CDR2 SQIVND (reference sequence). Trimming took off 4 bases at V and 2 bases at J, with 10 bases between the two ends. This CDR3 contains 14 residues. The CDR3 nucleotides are TGTGCCAGTAGTACTTCGGGACACACAGATACGCAGTATTTT. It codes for CASSTSGHTDTQYF.

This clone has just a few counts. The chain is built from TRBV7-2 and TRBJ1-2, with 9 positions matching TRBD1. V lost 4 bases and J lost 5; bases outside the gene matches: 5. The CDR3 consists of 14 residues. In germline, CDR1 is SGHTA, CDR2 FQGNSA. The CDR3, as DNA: TGTGCCAGCAGCTCCGGGACAGGGCCTTATGGCTACACCTTC. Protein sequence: CASSSGTGPYGYTF.

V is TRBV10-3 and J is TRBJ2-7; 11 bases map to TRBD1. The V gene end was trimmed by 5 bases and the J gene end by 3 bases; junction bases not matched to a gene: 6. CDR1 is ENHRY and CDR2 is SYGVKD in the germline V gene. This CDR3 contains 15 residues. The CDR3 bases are TGTGCCATCAGTATGACCGGGACAGGGGGCTACGAGCAGTACTTC. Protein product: CAISMTGTGGYEQYF.

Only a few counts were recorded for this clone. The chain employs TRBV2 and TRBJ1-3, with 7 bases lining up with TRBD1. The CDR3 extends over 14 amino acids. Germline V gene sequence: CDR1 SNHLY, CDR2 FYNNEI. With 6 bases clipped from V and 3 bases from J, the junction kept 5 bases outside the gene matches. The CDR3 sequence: CASRPTGVGNTIYF. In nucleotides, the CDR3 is TGTGCCAGCAGGCCCACAGGGGTTGGAAACACCATATATTTT.

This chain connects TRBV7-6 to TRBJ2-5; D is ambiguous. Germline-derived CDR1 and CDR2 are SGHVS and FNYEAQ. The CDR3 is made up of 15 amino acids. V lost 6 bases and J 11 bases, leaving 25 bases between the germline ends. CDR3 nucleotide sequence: TGTGCCAGCAGTTTCGAGGCTCCCCCATTCGGAGAGCAGTACTTC. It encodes CASSFEAPPFGEQYF.

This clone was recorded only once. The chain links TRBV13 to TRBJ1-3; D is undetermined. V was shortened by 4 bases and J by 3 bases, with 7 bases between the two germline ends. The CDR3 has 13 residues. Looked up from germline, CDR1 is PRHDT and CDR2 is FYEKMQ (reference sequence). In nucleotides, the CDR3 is TGTGCCAGCAGCTCGGGTAGTGGAAACACCATATATTTT. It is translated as CASSSGSGNTIYF.

In DNA form, the CDR3 reads TGCGCCAGCAGCTTGTTTGCAGGGGACATGAACACCGGGGAGCTGTTTTTT. It encodes CASSLFAGDMNTGELFF. The chain is built from TRBV5-1 and TRBJ2-2; TRBD1 is a possible D gene (6 bases). Germline V gene lookup returns CDR1 SGHRS and CDR2 YFSETQ. With 1 base removed from V and 1 base from J, the gap between germline ends came to 14 bases. This CDR3 contains 17 residues.

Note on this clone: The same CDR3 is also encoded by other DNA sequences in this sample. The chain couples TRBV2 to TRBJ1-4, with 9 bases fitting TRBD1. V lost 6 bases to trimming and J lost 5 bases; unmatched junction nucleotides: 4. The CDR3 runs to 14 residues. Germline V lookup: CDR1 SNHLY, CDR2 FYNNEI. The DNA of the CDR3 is TGTGCCAGCAGAACCGGGACAGGGAATGAAAAACTGTTTTTT. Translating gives CASRTGTGNEKLFF.

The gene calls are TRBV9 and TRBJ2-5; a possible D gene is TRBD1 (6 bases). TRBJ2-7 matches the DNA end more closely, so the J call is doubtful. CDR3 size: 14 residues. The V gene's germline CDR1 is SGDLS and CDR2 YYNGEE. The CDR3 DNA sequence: TGTGCCAGCAGCGCAGGACAGCCCACCTACGAGCAGTACTTC. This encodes CASSAGQPTYEQYF.

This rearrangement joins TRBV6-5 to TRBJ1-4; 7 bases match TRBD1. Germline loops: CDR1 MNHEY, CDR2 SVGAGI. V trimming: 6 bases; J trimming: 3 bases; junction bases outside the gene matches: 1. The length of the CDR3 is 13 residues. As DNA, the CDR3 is TGTGCCAGCAGGACAGGGTCTAATGAAAAACTGTTTTTT. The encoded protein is CASRTGSNEKLFF.

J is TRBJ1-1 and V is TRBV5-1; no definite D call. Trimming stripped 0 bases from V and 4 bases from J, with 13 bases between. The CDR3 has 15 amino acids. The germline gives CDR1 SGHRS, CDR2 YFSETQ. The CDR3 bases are TGCGCCAGCAGCTTGGTTGGTAATAGTGGCACTGAAGCTTTCTTT. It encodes CASSLVGNSGTEAFF.

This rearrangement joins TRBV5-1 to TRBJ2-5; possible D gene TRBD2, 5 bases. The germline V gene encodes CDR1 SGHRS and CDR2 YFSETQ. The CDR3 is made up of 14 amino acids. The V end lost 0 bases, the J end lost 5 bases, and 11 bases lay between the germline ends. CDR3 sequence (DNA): TGCGCCAGCAGCTTGGACTCCCGAGGGGAGACCCAGTACTTC. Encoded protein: CASSLDSRGETQYF.

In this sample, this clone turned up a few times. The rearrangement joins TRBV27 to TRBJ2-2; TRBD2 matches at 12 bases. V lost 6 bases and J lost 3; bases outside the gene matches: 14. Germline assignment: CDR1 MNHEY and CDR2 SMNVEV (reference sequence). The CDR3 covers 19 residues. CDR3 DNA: TGTGCCAGCAGGCAACCAACCGAACTAGCGGGGGGTTACACCGGGGAGCTGTTTTTT. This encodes CASRQPTELAGGYTGELFF.

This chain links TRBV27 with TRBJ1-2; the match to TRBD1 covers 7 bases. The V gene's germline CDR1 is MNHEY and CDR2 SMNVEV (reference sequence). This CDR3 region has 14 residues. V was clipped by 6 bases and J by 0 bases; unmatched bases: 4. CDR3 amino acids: CASSGTVSNYGYTF. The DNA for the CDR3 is TGTGCCAGCAGCGGGACAGTTTCTAACTATGGCTACACCTTC.

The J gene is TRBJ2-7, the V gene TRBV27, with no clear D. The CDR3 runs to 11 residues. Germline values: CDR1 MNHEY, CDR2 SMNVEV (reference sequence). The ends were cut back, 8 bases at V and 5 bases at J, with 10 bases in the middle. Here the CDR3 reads CASGPFHEQYF. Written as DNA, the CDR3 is TGTGCCAGCGGCCCTTTTCACGAGCAGTACTTC.

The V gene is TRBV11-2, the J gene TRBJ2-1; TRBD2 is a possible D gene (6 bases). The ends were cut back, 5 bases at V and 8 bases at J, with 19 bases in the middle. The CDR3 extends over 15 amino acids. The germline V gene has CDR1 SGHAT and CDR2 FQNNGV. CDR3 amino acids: CASSTNPSARDEQFF. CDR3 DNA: TGTGCCAGCAGCACAAACCCTAGCGCCCGGGATGAGCAGTTCTTC.

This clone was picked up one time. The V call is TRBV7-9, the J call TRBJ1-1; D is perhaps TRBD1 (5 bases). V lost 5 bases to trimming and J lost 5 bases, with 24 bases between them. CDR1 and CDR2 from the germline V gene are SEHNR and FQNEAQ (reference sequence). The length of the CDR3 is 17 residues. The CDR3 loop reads CASSTRDEGEGRTEAFF. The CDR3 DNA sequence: TGTGCCAGCAGCACCCGGGACGAAGGGGAGGGTAGGACTGAAGCTTTCTTT.

CDR3 coding DNA: TGTGCCAGCAGTTACTCTCCCCAAGGAAACACCATATATTTT. Protein sequence: CASSYSPQGNTIYF. The J gene is TRBJ1-3, the V gene TRBV6-5; no firm D call. This CDR3 comprises 14 residues. V was pared by 0 bases and J by 4 bases, with 7 bases between. Germline CDR1 is MNHEY and CDR2 is SVGAGI.

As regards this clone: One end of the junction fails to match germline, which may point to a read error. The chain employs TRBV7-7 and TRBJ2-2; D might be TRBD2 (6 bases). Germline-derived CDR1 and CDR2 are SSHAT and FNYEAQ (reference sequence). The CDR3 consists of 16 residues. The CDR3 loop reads CASSIDGTQGTGELFF. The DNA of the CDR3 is TGTGCTAGCAGCATTGACGGGACTCAGGGAACCGGGGAGCTGTTTTTT.